The clone carrying this T cell receptor beta chain was counted only a few times. Its specificity is not known. Preparation of the TCRbeta library involved a method that used unique molecular identifiers. TCRdb called the PCR reads again in MiXCR, with one record for every CDR3 protein. The data contain 900,000 or so distinct CDR3 sequences, 16% of them singletons. The data originate from a study of T-cell reconstitution after alpha-beta-depleted transplantation in children. General observations from the study: TCRbeta diversity was high at day 60 in some patients (a result of surviving recipient T cells and thymic progenitors). Newly generated T cells supplied most T-cell counts and diversity one year post-transplant. About two months after transplant, alpha-beta T cells reportedly came from several hundred expanded graft clones.

V lost 4 bases, J lost 6 bases, and 11 bases stayed unmatched. Looked up from germline, CDR1 is LGHDT and CDR2 is YNNKEL (reference sequence). This CDR3 is built from 16 residues. The specimen comprised PBMCs, mostly from graft donor cells, sampled 360 days after TCRalphabeta/CD19-depleted stem cell transplant. This receptor was obtained from a male patient younger than 18 who had a stem cell transplant for acute lymphoblastic leukemia, so the T cells may come from the graft donor. V usage is TRBV3-1 and J usage is TRBJ1-5; 8 bases match TRBD1. The CDR3 DNA reads TGTGCCAGCAGCCTCCACGGACAGGGTAGTAGTCAGCCCCAGCATTTT. It encodes CASSLHGQGSSQPQHF.